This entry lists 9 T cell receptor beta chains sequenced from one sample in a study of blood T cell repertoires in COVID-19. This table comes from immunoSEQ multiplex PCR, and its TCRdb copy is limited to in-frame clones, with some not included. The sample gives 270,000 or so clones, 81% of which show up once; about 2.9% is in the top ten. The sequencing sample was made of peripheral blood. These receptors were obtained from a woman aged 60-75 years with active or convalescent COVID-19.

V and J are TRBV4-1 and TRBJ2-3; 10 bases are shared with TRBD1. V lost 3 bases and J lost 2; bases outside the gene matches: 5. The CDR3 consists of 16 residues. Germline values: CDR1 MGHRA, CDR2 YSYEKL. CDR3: CASSHRQGAYTDTQYF. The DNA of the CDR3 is TGCGCCAGCAGCCACCGACAGGGGGCCTACACAGATACGCAGTATTTT.

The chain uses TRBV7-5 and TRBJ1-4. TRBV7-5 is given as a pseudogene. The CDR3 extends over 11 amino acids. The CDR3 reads CARSLNEKLFF. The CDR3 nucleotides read TGTGCCAGAAGCCTTAATGAAAAACTGTTTTTT.

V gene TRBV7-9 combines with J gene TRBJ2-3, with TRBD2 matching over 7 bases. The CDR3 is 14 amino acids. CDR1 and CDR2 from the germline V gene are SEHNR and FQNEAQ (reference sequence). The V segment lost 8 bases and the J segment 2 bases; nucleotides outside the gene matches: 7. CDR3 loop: CASRIRGDTDTQYF. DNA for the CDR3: TGTGCCAGCCGGATCCGGGGGGACACAGATACGCAGTATTTT.

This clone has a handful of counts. The CDR3 sequence: CAITLAGGYYEQYF. The CDR3 region has the DNA TGTGCCATCACCTTAGCGGGGGGATACTACGAGCAGTACTTC. The chain has TRBV10-3 and TRBJ2-7; 10 bases fit TRBD2. Germline V gives CDR1 ENHRY, CDR2 SYGVKD. The CDR3 spans 14 residues. The ends lost 7 bases at V and 3 bases at J; junction bases unmatched: 6.

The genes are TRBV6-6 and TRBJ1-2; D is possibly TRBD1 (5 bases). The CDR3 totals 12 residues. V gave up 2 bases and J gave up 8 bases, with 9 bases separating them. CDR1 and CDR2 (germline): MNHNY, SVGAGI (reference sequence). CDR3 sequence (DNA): TGTGCCAGCAGTTACGGGGGAGGAGGCTACACCTTC. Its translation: CASSYGGGGYTF.

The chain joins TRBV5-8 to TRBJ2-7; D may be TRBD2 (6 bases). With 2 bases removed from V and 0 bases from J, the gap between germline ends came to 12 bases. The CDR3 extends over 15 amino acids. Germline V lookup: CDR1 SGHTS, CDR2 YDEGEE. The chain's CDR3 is CASSFTGVISYEQYF. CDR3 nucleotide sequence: TGTGCCAGCAGCTTCACGGGGGTGATCTCCTACGAGCAGTACTTC.

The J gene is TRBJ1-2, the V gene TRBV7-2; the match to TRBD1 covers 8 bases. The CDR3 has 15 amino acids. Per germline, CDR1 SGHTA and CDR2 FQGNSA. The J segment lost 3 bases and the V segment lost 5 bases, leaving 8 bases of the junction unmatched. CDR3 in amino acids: CASSNTGGQDYGYTF. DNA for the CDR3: TGTGCCAGCAGCAATACAGGGGGACAGGACTATGGCTACACCTTC. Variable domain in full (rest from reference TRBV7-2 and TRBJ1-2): GAGVSQSPSNKVTEKGKDVELRCDPISGHTALYWYRQSLGQGLEFLIYFQGNSAPDKSGLPSDRFSAERTGGSVSTLTIQRTQQEDSAVYLCASSNTGGQDYGYTFGSGTRLTVV.

The DNA of the CDR3 is TGTGCCAGCTCACCGAGGCGGCTTAGCACAGATACGCAGTATTTT. Translated: CASSPRRLSTDTQYF. The chain carries TRBV18 and TRBJ2-3; D gene ambiguous. The CDR3 length is 15 residues. V gave up 3 bases and J gave up 0 bases, with 10 bases separating them. Germline CDR1 is KGHSH and CDR2 is LQKENI.

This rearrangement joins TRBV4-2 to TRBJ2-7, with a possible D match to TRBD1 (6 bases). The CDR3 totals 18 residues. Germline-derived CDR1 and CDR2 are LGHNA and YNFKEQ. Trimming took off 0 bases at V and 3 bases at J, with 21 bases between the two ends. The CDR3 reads CASSQDKEVWGHFYEQYF. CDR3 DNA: TGTGCCAGCAGCCAAGATAAGGAGGTTTGGGGACACTTCTACGAGCAGTACTTC.